This T cell receptor (beta chain) originates from a study of blood T cells in healthy people across ages. Looking at the study overall: About one barcoded beta molecule per two T cells was captured by template switching. Study-wide findings and caveats: Estimates of diversity drawn from one million T cells were considered underestimates. Strong correlation existed between TCR beta diversity and naive T cell percentage.

Next came a second PCR, run for roughly 6 to 11 cycles, which used a sample-barcoded 5' primer along with a J-beta primer mix. Sequencing yielded, for each sample, at least 2.5 million paired-end reads carrying CDR3. TCRdb itself ran the 5' RACE reads through MiXCR, one entry per CDR3 protein. The table has roughly 2 million distinct CDR3 sequences, less than 50% seen once. The CDR3 runs to 16 residues. CDR1 and CDR2 from the germline V gene are DFQATT and SNEGSKA (reference sequence). V lost 1 base and J 5 bases, leaving 19 bases between the germline ends. This clonotype was picked up a small number of times. The antigen remains unidentified.

The clonotype originates from a woman in her 40s in good health. Sequences were obtained from blood. The rearrangement links TRBV20-1 to TRBJ2-3; D perhaps matches TRBD2 (6 bases). CDR3 sequence: CSARVRRGGTRDTQYF. In DNA, the CDR3 is TGCAGTGCTAGAGTGCGGAGGGGAGGTACCAGAGATACGCAGTATTTT.